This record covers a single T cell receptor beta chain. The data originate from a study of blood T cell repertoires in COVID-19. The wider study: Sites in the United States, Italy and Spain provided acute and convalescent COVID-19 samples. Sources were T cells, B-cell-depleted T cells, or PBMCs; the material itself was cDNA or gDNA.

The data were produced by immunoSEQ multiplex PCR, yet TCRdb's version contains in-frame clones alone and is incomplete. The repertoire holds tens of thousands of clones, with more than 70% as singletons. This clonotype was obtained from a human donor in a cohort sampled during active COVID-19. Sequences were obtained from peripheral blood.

CDR3: CATSRDGARGNEQFF. The CDR3 DNA reads TGTGCCACCAGCAGAGATGGGGCCAGGGGGAATGAGCAGTTCTTC. The gene calls are TRBV15 and TRBJ2-1; TRBD1 aligns across 7 bases. V trimming: 0 bases; J trimming: 7 bases; junction bases outside the gene matches: 6. CDR3 length equals 15 residues. Germline V gene data show CDR1 as LNHNV and CDR2 as YYDKDF (reference sequence).